This T cell receptor (beta chain) was found in a study of cytomegalovirus exposure and HLA in healthy donors. PCR involved 60 Vbeta and 13 Jbeta primers. Clones were sequenced by immunoSEQ multiplex PCR, and TCRdb holds only the in-frame ones, with some missing. The table shows about 190,000 clones, with around 83% occurring only once. This CDR3 contains 14 residues. Germline CDR1 is MNHNS and CDR2 is SASEGT. Trimming at V came to 6 bases and at J to 5 bases, leaving 7 bases not matched to a gene. The sample was PBMCs. This chain links TRBV6-1 with TRBJ2-5, with 9 bases identical to TRBD2. The source of this sequence is a man in his forties or fifties in good health and CMV-seronegative. The CDR3 bases are TGTGCCAGCAGGAAGCGGCGGGAGGGGGAGACCCAGTACTTC. Translation: CASRKRREGETQYF.